These 8 T cell receptor beta chains were sequenced from one sample in a study of blood T cell repertoires in COVID-19. TCRdb keeps only in-frame clones here, not all; method: immunoSEQ multiplex PCR. This sample has some 370,000 clones, with around 90% found just once. Sequencing input: peripheral blood. These receptor sequences come from a man younger than 35 with active or convalescent COVID-19.

The chain links TRBV9 to TRBJ2-2; TRBD1 aligns across 8 bases. V was clipped by 4 bases and J by 4 bases; unmatched bases: 6. This CDR3 region has 15 residues. In germline, CDR1 is SGDLS, CDR2 YYNGEE. CDR3: CASSSGQVATGELFF. The CDR3 nucleotides read TGTGCCAGCAGCTCGGGACAGGTGGCCACCGGGGAGCTGTTTTTT.

A single count supports this clone. The genes are TRBV2 and TRBJ2-7, with TRBD1 as a possible D gene (6 bases). Trimming removed 5 bases at V and 3 bases at J, with 14 bases between. The germline gives CDR1 SNHLY, CDR2 FYNNEI. CDR3 size: 14 residues. The CDR3 sequence: CASSLPGQIYEQYF. The CDR3 bases are TGTGCCAGCAGTCTTCCGGGACAAATCTACGAGCAGTACTTC. Based on the CDR3 plus reference TRBV2 and TRBJ2-7, the full variable domain is EPEVTQTPSHQVTQMGQEVILRCVPISNHLYFYWYRQILGQKVEFLVSFYNNEISEKSEIFDDQFSVERPDGSNFTLKIRSTKLEDSAMYFCASSLPGQIYEQYFGPGTRLTVT.

The V call is TRBV6-5, the J call TRBJ1-1; TRBD1 aligns across 7 bases. The CDR3 loop spans 12 amino acids. Germline CDR1 reads MNHEY; CDR2 reads SVGAGI. Losses at the gene ends were 5 bases for V and 14 bases for J; bases not matched to a gene: 11. This CDR3 reads CASSQINRGGFF. CDR3 DNA sequence: TGTGCCAGCAGTCAAATTAACAGGGGTGGGTTCTTT.

The gene calls are TRBV6-6 and TRBJ2-2; 11 bases are a match to TRBD2. The CDR3 runs 15 residues. Germline V gives CDR1 MNHNY, CDR2 SVGAGI (reference sequence). Germline trimming cut 5 bases from V and 4 bases from J; bases unmatched to any gene: 3. The chain's CDR3 is CASSKGLAVTGELFF. CDR3 in DNA: TGTGCCAGCAGTAAGGGACTAGCGGTCACCGGGGAGCTGTTTTTT.

The CDR3 coding sequence is TGCAGCGTTGAAGATCTCGACAGGGTAAAGACCCAGTACTTC. Its translation is CSVEDLDRVKTQYF. This sequence joins TRBV29-1 and TRBJ2-5; 7 nucleotides agree with TRBD1. CDR3 size: 14 residues. Germline loops: CDR1 SQVTM, CDR2 ANQGSEA. V was clipped by 0 bases and J by 6 bases; unmatched bases: 7.

This clone was counted once. The chain is built from TRBV27 and TRBJ1-1, with 7 bases matching TRBD1. CDR1 MNHEY and CDR2 SMNVEV come from the germline V gene (reference sequence). The junction had 6 bases not matched to a gene; V was cut back by 5 bases and J by 3 bases. The CDR3 loop spans 14 amino acids. The CDR3: CASSERGPYTEAFF. The CDR3 DNA sequence: TGTGCCAGCAGTGAAAGGGGGCCGTACACTGAAGCTTTCTTT.

This clone came up once. The chain combines TRBV7-3 with TRBJ1-1; D unclear. The V end lost 7 bases, the J end lost 0 bases, and 9 bases lay between the germline ends. Germline V gives CDR1 SGHTA, CDR2 FQGTGA. This CDR3 spans 13 amino acids. CDR3 coding DNA: TGTGCCAGCAAACAGTCCGTGAACACTGAAGCTTTCTTT. As protein: CASKQSVNTEAFF.

The genes are TRBV7-2 and TRBJ2-3, with TRBD1 as a possible D gene (6 bases). The CDR3 contains 15 residues. V was pared by 1 base and J by 1 base, with 9 bases between. Germline CDR1 is SGHTA and CDR2 is FQGNSA. The CDR3 reads CASSLGTVRTDTQYF. The CDR3 nucleotides are TGTGCCAGCAGCTTAGGGACAGTACGCACAGATACGCAGTATTTT. Together with reference TRBV7-2 and TRBJ2-3, the CDR3 gives the full variable domain: GAGVSQSPSNKVTEKGKDVELRCDPISGHTALYWYRQSLGQGLEFLIYFQGNSAPDKSGLPSDRFSAERTGGSVSTLTIQRTQQEDSAVYLCASSLGTVRTDTQYFGPGTRLTVL.